The clone carrying this TCR beta chain turned up a few times. As yet, its antigen is unknown. Germline CDR1 MNHEY, CDR2 SVGAGI. This CDR3 region has 14 residues. V was clipped by 6 bases and J by 2 bases, with 14 bases between them. This entry comes from a study of cytomegalovirus exposure and HLA in healthy donors. Overall study findings and caveats: Through in vitro validation, three CMV-associated chains were shown to be specific for CMV antigens.

Researchers ran the PCR with 60 Vbeta and 13 Jbeta primers. Data came from immunoSEQ multiplex PCR; TCRdb stores just in-frame clones and leaves some out. The top ten hold 2.6% of the sample, which has about 130,000 clones, around 71% seen once. The sequencing sample was made of PBMCs. The clonotype originates from a woman aged 55-70 years in good health and CMV-seropositive. This chain uses TRBV6-5 with TRBJ2-7; perhaps TRBD1 as D (6 bases). The CDR3 sequence is CASRDRPLAYEQYF. The CDR3, as DNA: TGTGCCAGCAGGGACAGACCCTTAGCCTACGAGCAGTACTTC.